The 16 T cell receptor beta chains reported below all come from one sample, sequenced in a study of blood T cell repertoires in COVID-19. Clones were read by immunoSEQ multiplex PCR, and TCRdb kept only the in-frame ones, dropping some. This repertoire shows roughly 290,000 clones, about 85% found once; its top ten account for around 4.5%. The source material was peripheral blood. These receptors were obtained from a woman in her fifties or sixties with active or convalescent COVID-19.

This chain uses TRBV25-1 with TRBJ1-1, with TRBD1 identical over 7 bases. Germline CDR1 MGHDK, CDR2 SYGVNS. This CDR3 is 12 amino acids long. V lost 6 bases to trimming and J lost 9 bases; unmatched junction nucleotides: 7. CDR3 sequence reads: CASSAGTAKAFF. DNA of the CDR3: TGTGCCAGCAGCGCGGGGACAGCCAAAGCTTTCTTT.

The V and J genes are TRBV29-1 and TRBJ1-1, with unresolved D. Germline V gives CDR1 SQVTM, CDR2 ANQGSEA. The CDR3 consists of 14 residues. Trimming pared 4 bases from V and 1 base from J, leaving 13 bases between. The CDR3 loop is CSVVVSGGNTEAFF. In DNA form, the CDR3 reads TGCAGCGTTGTAGTGTCAGGTGGGAACACTGAAGCTTTCTTT.

V gene TRBV28 combines with J gene TRBJ2-1; tentative D call: TRBD2 (5 bases). The germline CDR1 and CDR2 sequences are MDHEN and SYDVKM. Trimming shortened V by 7 bases and J by 6 bases, and 16 bases separated the two germline ends. The CDR3 has 14 amino acids. CDR3 region: CASTKPGVGNEQFF. CDR3 bases: TGTGCCAGCACCAAACCCGGGGTGGGCAATGAGCAGTTCTTC.

The chain combines TRBV25-1 with TRBJ1-1, with D unclear. Germline V CDR1 and CDR2: MGHDK, SYGVNS. V was cut by 2 bases and J by 4 bases, with 11 bases left in between. The CDR3 has 14 amino acids. The CDR3 loop is CASSEARTLTEAFF. DNA of the CDR3: TGTGCCAGCAGTGAAGCAAGGACTCTCACTGAAGCTTTCTTT.

The chain links TRBV19 to TRBJ2-7, with D unclear. V was clipped by 1 base and J by 3 bases, with 7 bases between them. Germline V gene data show CDR1 as LNHDA and CDR2 as SQIVND (reference sequence). This CDR3 is 13 amino acids long. The CDR3: CASSIVGSYEQYF. In DNA, the CDR3 is TGTGCCAGTAGTATAGTTGGCAGCTACGAGCAGTACTTC.

This clone was picked up many times. The J gene is TRBJ1-2, the V gene TRBV30; possible D gene TRBD1, 6 bases. V lost 8 bases, J lost 2 bases, and 18 bases lay in between. The CDR3 has 14 residues. Germline loops: CDR1 GTSNPN, CDR2 SVGIG (reference sequence). CDR3 sequence (DNA): TGTGCCAGGTCCCGAGGGGGAGTAAACTATGGCTACACCTTC. Translation: CARSRGGVNYGYTF.

The chain carries TRBV7-3 and TRBJ2-1; D is possibly TRBD2 (6 bases). Between the trimmed V and J ends, which lost 1 base and 4 bases, there was a span of 11 bases. There are 15 residues in the CDR3. CDR1 is SGHTA, CDR2 FQGTGA, per germline. The CDR3 loop is CASSLSREKYNEQFF. CDR3 DNA sequence: TGTGCCAGCAGCTTAAGTCGGGAGAAGTACAATGAGCAGTTCTTC.

This chain uses TRBV7-9 with TRBJ1-1; TRBD1 is a possible D gene (6 bases). The V end lost 3 bases, the J end lost 4 bases, and 18 bases lay between the germline ends. The germline gives CDR1 SEHNR, CDR2 FQNEAQ (reference sequence). The CDR3 spans 16 residues. DNA for the CDR3: TGTGCCAGCAGCTTCGGGACACGCTCAATGGGCACTGAAGCTTTCTTT. This gives the protein CASSFGTRSMGTEAFF.

The chain couples TRBV25-1 to TRBJ2-4, with TRBD1 as a possible D gene (6 bases). Trimming took 9 bases from V and 4 from J, leaving 16 bases between them. This CDR3 is built from 14 residues. The germline V gene has CDR1 MGHDK and CDR2 SYGVNS. CDR3 sequence: CARREFRGKNIQYF. CDR3 in DNA: TGTGCCAGGAGGGAATTCAGGGGAAAAAACATTCAGTACTTC.

The rearrangement joins TRBV28 to TRBJ1-4, with 10 bases lining up with TRBD1. Per the germline V gene, CDR1 is MDHEN and CDR2 is SYDVKM. Germline trimming cut 5 bases from V and 1 base from J; bases unmatched to any gene: 1. The CDR3 is 15 residues long. The CDR3 nucleotides read TGTGCCAGCAGTCGGACAGGGGGAACTAATGAAAAACTGTTTTTT. This sequence encodes CASSRTGGTNEKLFF.

This chain joins TRBV7-9 and TRBJ1-3; D remains ambiguous. Trimming shortened V by 4 bases and J by 8 bases, and 15 bases separated the two germline ends. Per the germline V gene, CDR1 is SEHNR and CDR2 is FQNEAQ (reference sequence). This CDR3 has 14 amino acids. This CDR3 reads CASSWTGRGDTIYF. The CDR3 DNA is TGTGCCAGCAGCTGGACGGGGAGAGGAGACACCATATATTTT.

This rearrangement joins TRBV2 to TRBJ1-5; a weak D match, TRBD1 (5 bases). CDR1 is SNHLY, CDR2 FYNNEI, per germline. This CDR3 comprises 15 residues. The germline V and J ends were trimmed by 5 bases and 2 bases, with 13 bases remaining between them. CDR3 nucleotide sequence: TGTGCCAGCAGTTTAGATACAGGCCGCAATCAGCCCCAGCATTTT. Encoded protein: CASSLDTGRNQPQHF.

The chain combines TRBV2 with TRBJ2-7; tentatively, D is TRBD1 (7 bases). Germline-derived CDR1 and CDR2 are SNHLY and FYNNEI. Trimming shortened V by 5 bases and J by 3 bases, and 17 bases separated the two germline ends. The length of the CDR3 is 15 residues. The CDR3 DNA reads TGTGCCAGCAGTCCACAGGGGTGGGGAGGCTACGAGCAGTACTTC. Protein: CASSPQGWGGYEQYF.

This chain links TRBV4-1 with TRBJ2-5; 13 nucleotides line up with TRBD2. The V and J ends lost 2 bases and 3 bases, in that order; junction bases with no gene match: 9. This CDR3 region has 18 residues. The germline V gene has CDR1 MGHRA and CDR2 YSYEKL. The CDR3 is CASSQRLAGGKIEETQYF. In nucleotides, the CDR3 is TGCGCCAGCAGCCAACGACTAGCGGGAGGAAAGATAGAAGAGACCCAGTACTTC.

This clone was detected ten times or more. This chain uses TRBV5-1 with TRBJ2-7, with a weak D call TRBD2 (6 bases). The V end was cut by 4 bases, the J end by 5 bases, with 13 bases between. CDR1 SGHRS and CDR2 YFSETQ come from the germline V gene. This CDR3 comprises 13 residues. Written as DNA, the CDR3 is TGCGCCAGCAGCCCCGGGCCGGGAGACGAGCAGTACTTC. Residues: CASSPGPGDEQYF.

About this clone itself: The junction shows a germline mismatch at one end, possibly a read error. J is TRBJ2-2 and V is TRBV7-6, with 8 bases identical to TRBD1. The CDR3 extends over 13 amino acids. Germline CDR1 SGHVS, CDR2 FNYEAQ. CDR3 coding DNA: TGTGCCAGCAGCTTAGACCCAACAGGGGGGCTGTTTTTT. Translation gives CASSLDPTGGLFF.